In its sample, the clone carrying this T cell receptor (beta chain) was seen a few times. This sample is drawn from a study of T-cell memory formation after mild COVID-19. Constant-segment primers served in 5'RACE that generated TCR alpha and TCR beta cDNA libraries bearing sample barcodes and UMIs. TCRdb independently ran MiXCR on the 5' RACE reads; one entry per CDR3 protein. The table shows around 400,000 distinct CDR3 sequences, with 24% occurring only once. CDR3 length: 14 residues. The V segment lost 6 bases and the J segment 6 bases; nucleotides outside the gene matches: 6. The germline V gene has CDR1 LGHDT and CDR2 YNNKEL (reference sequence).

V gene TRBV3-1 combines with J gene TRBJ2-2; 8 nucleotides align to TRBD2. What was sequenced was PBMCs or a T cell subset sorted from them (not recorded which). The clonotype comes from an adult woman who had mild COVID-19 (a few samples of this study predate the infection). Cell type and time point are not known. CDR3 region: CASSSRAGAGELFF. The CDR3 bases are TGTGCCAGCAGTTCCAGAGCGGGAGCCGGGGAGCTGTTTTTT. Looking up the rest from reference TRBV3-1 and TRBJ2-2 gives the full variable domain: DTAVSQTPKYLVTQMGNDKSIKCEQNLGHDTMYWYKQDSKKFLKIMFSYNNKELIINETVPNRFSPKSPDKAHLNLHINSLELGDSAVYFCASSSRAGAGELFFGEGSRLTVL.